Included here is one T cell receptor (beta chain) sequence, with context. These data come from a study of T cell responses to AZD1222 COVID-19 vaccine. The protocol was immunoSEQ multiplex PCR, while the TCRdb copy is restricted to in-frame clones and leaves out a portion. Of about 76,000 clones in the sample, more than 75% were seen once. The CDR3 spans 18 residues. CDR1 is SGDLS, CDR2 YYNGEE, per germline. With 2 bases clipped from V and 0 bases from J, the junction kept 8 bases outside the gene matches. This sample comprised peripheral blood, obtained on day 0 of MenACWY control vaccination. The chain carries TRBV9 and TRBJ2-2; TRBD2 aligns across 9 bases. The TCR originated in an adult in good health. The CDR3 sequence is CASSVDAGGPANTGELFF. The CDR3 nucleotides read TGTGCCAGCAGCGTCGATGCGGGAGGGCCCGCGAACACCGGGGAGCTGTTTTTT.